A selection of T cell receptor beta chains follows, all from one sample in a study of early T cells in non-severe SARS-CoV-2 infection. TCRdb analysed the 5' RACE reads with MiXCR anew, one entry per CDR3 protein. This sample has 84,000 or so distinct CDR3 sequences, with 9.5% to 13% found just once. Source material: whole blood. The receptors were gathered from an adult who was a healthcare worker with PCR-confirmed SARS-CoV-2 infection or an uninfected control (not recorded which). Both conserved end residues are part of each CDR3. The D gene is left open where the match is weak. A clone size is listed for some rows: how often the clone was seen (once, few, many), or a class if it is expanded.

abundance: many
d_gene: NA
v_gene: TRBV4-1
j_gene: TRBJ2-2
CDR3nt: TGCGCCAGCAGCCAAGTGGGGGGACCCGGGGAGCTGTTTTTT
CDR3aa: CASSQVGGPGELFF

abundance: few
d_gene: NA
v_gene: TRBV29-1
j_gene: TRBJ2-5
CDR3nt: TGCAGCGTGGACAGTGAAGAGACCCAGTACTTC
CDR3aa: CSVDSEETQYF

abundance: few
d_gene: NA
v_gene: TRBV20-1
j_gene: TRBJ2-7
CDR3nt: TGCAGTGGAAGGCCTAACGGCCACGAGCAGTACTTC
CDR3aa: CSGRPNGHEQYF

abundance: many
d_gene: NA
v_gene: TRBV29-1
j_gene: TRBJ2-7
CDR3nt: TGCAGCGGAACATCCGGGACTCGAGTCGGAGAGCAGTACTTC
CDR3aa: CSGTSGTRVGEQYF

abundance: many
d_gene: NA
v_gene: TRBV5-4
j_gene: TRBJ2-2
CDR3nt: TGTGCCAGCAGCTTGGCAGCAGGGGTCCGGGGCGGGGAGCTGTTTTTT
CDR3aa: CASSLAAGVRGGELFF

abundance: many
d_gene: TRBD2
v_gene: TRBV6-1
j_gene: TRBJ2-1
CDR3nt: TGTGCCAGCAGTGAAGCGCTGGCTAGCGGGAGCAATGAGCAGTTCTTC
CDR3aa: CASSEALASGSNEQFF

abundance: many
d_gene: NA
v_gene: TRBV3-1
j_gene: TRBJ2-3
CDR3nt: TGTGCCAGCAGCCTGCGGGGCTCTAGCACAGATACGCAGTATTTT
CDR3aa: CASSLRGSSTDTQYF

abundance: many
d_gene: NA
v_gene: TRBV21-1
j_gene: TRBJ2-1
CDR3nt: TGTGCCAGCAGCAAAGGGGGCGGGAGAGGATACAATGAGCAGTTCTTC
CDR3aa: CASSKGGGRGYNEQFF

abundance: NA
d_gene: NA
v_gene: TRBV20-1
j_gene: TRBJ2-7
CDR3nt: TGCAGTGCTAGAGCGGGATATGGGGTCGAGCAGTACTTC
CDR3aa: CSARAGYGVEQYF

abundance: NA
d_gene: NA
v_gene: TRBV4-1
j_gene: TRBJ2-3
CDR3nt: TGCGCCAGCAGCCATCCCTGGGCCGGGGCTGGGAGCACAGATACGCAGTATTTT
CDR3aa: CASSHPWAGAGSTDTQYF

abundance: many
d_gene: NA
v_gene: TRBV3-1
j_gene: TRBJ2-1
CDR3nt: TGTGCCAGCAGCCAAGAGATGGGGGATATCCAGGCCCCGTACAATGAGCAGTTCTTC
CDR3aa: CASSQEMGDIQAPYNEQFF

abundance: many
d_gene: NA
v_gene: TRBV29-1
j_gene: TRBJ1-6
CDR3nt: TGCAGCGTTGCAGAGGGGTCGAATTCACCCCTCCACTTT
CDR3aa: CSVAEGSNSPLHF

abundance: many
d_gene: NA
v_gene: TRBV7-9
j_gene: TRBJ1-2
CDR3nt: TGTGCCAGTCGGAGAGGACAGAACTATGGCTACACCTTC
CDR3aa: CASRRGQNYGYTF

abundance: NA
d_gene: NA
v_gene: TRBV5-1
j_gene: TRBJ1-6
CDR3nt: TGCGCCAGCAGCTTGGGGGTAGGAGTGAATTCACCCCTCCACTTT
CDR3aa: CASSLGVGVNSPLHF

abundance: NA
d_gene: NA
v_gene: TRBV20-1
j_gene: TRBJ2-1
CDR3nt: TGCAGTGCTAGTTTGGGCGGGGCGCAAAATGAGCAGTTCTTC
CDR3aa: CSASLGGAQNEQFF

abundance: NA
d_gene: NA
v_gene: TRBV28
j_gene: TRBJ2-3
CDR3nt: TGTGCCAGCAGACTCCCGGGGGAGTTCGCAGATACACAGTATTTT
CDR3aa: CASRLPGEFADTQYF

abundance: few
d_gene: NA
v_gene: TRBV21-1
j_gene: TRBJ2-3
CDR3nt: TGTGCCAGCAGCAAGATCCCTAGCGGGGGGGAGGATACGCAGTATTTT
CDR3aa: CASSKIPSGGEDTQYF

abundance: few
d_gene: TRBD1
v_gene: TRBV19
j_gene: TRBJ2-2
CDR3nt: TGTGCCAGTAGTATTCCGACAGGGGGGGCCGGGGAGCTGTTTTTT
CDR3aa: CASSIPTGGAGELFF

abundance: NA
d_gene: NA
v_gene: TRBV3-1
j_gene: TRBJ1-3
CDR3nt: TGTGCCAGCAGCTTCGGACAGTCCTCTGGAAACACCATATATTTT
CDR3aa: CASSFGQSSGNTIYF

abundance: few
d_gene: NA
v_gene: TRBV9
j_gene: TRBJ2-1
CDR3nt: TGTGCCAGCAGCGTAGGCGGAGGGAAGGAGCAGTTCTTC
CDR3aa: CASSVGGGKEQFF

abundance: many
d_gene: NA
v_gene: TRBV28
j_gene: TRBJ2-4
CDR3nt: TGTGCCAGCAGTTTAGGCGGGTCCAGAAACATTCAGTACTTC
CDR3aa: CASSLGGSRNIQYF

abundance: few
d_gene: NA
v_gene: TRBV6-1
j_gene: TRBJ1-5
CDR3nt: TGTGCCAGCATCGGGCCGCGCAATCAGCCCCAGCATTTT
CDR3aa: CASIGPRNQPQHF

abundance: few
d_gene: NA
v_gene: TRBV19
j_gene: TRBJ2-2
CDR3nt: TGTGCCAGTAGTATTACGGGAGCCGGGGAGCTGTTTTTT
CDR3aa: CASSITGAGELFF

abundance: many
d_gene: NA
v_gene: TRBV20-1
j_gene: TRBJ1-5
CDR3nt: TGCAGTGCTAGAGCAGGGCTTCAGCCCCAGCATTTT
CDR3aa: CSARAGLQPQHF

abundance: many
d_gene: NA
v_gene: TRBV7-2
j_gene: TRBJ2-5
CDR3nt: TGTGCCAGCAGCTTACGAGGGAGGAAAGAGACCCAGTACTTC
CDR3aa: CASSLRGRKETQYF

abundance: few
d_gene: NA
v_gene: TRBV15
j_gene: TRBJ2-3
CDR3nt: TGTGCCACCAGCATTAGCGCAGATACGCAGTATTTT
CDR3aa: CATSISADTQYF

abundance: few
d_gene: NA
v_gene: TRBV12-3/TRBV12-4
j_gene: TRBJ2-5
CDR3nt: TGTGCCAGCAGGACGGGACACCCCTACGACACCCAGTACTTC
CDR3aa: CASRTGHPYDTQYF

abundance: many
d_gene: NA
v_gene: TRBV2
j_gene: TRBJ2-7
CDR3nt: TGTGCCAGCAATGGGGAACCCTACGAGCAGTACTTC
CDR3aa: CASNGEPYEQYF

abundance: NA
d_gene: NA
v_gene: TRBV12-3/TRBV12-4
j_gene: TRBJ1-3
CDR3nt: TGTGCCAGCAGGGGCACCGGGGCTGGAAACACCATATATTTT
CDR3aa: CASRGTGAGNTIYF

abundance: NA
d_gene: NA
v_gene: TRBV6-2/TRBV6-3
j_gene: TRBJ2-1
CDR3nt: TGTGCCAGCAGCCCCAGGAGCTCCTACAATGAGCAGTTCTTC
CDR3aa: CASSPRSSYNEQFF

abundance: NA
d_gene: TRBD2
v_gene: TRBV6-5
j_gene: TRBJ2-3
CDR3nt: TGTGCCAGCAGGGCTAGCGGGGGAGCAGATACGCAGTATTTT
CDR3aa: CASRASGGADTQYF

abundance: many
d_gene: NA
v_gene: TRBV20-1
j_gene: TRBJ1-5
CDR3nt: TGCCACGACCAGCCCCAGCATTTT
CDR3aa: CHDQPQHF

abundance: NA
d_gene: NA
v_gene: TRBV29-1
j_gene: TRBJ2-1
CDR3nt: TGCAGCGGGCGGGGAAAGACCAATGAGCAGTTCTTC
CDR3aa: CSGRGKTNEQFF

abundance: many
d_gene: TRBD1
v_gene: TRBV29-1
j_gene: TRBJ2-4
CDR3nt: TGCAGCGTTCGGACAGGGTTAGCCAAAAACATTCAGTACTTC
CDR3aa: CSVRTGLAKNIQYF

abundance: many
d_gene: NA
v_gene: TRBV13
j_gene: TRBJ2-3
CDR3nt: TGTGCCAGCAGCTCCAGCGATAGGTTCACAGATACGCAGTATTTT
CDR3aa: CASSSSDRFTDTQYF

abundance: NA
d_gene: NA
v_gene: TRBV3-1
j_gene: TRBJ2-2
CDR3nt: TGTGCCAGCAGCCAAGATCCGGGGACCTCGAGCGGGGAGCTGTTTTTT
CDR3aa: CASSQDPGTSSGELFF

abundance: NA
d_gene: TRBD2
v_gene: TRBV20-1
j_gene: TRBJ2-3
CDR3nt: TGCAGTGCTACCCGCGGGACTAGCGGAGGGAGCACAGATACGCAGTATTTT
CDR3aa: CSATRGTSGGSTDTQYF